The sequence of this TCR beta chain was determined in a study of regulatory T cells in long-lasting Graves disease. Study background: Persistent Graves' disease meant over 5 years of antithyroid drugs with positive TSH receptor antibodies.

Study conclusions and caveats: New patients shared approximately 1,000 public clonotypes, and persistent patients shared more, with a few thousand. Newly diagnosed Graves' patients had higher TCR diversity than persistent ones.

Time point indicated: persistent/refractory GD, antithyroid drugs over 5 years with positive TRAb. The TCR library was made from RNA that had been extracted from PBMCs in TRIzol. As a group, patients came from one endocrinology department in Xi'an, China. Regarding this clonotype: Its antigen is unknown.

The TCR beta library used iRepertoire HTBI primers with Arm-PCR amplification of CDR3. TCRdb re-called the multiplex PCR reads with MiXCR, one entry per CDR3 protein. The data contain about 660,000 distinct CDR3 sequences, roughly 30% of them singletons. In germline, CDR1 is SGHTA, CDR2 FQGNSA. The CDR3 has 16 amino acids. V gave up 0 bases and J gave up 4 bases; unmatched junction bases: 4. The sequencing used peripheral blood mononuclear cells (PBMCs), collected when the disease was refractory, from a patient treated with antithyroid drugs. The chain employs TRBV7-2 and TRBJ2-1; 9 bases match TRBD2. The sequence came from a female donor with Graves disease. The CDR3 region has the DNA TGTGCCAGCAGCTTAGCGCGGGCGGGAGGGTACAATGAGCAGTTCTTC. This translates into CASSLARAGGYNEQFF.